Here is one T cell receptor beta chain with its context. The record originates from a study of human T cells and chemical hapten exposure. Turning to the study itself: An area of 2 cm by approximately 2 cm on upper inner arm skin received 2% DPC for sensitization.

The time point here: patch test 2, 6 weeks after DPC sensitization. Treatment noted: therapeutic diphenylcyclopropenone sensitization with weekly scalp DPC. Whole blood, unfractionated, served as the material for total RNA extraction. TCRdb fed the RACE reads into MiXCR, producing one record per CDR3 protein. The data contain 350,000 to 400,000 distinct CDR3 sequences, about 6.3% of them seen just once; the ten biggest clones take up about 5%. Germline assignment: CDR1 SGHTA and CDR2 FQGNSA. The CDR3 consists of 16 residues. The V segment lost 5 bases and the J segment 1 base; nucleotides outside the gene matches: 9.

Sequenced material: whole blood, taken in connection with sensitization to the hapten diphenylcyclopropenone (DPC). The V and J genes are TRBV7-2 and TRBJ2-5, with TRBD1 identical over 8 bases. The clonotype was recovered from a woman younger than 30 with alopecia areata. Some clones in this sample may be carry-over from other donors' samples. CDR3 sequence: CASSRGTGLLQETQYF. The CDR3 bases are TGTGCCAGCAGCAGGGGGACAGGATTGCTCCAAGAGACCCAGTACTTC. The full variable domain, completed using reference TRBV7-2 and TRBJ2-5, is GAGVSQSPSNKVTEKGKDVELRCDPISGHTALYWYRQSLGQGLEFLIYFQGNSAPDKSGLPSDRFSAERTGGSVSTLTIQRTQQEDSAVYLCASSRGTGLLQETQYFGPGTRLLVL.